A single T cell receptor (beta chain) is shown here with its context. Its antigen is still unknown. This sample was included in a study of OX40 agonist ivuxolimab in advanced cancers. The repertoire was sequenced with immunoSEQ multiplex PCR; TCRdb's copy has only in-frame clones and lacks some. The repertoire holds over 50,000 clones, with around 91% as singletons. Study-level findings and limits: There was clonal expansion of CD4+ and CD8+ blood T cells by week 6 at 0.1 to 3.0 mg/kg. Among some nonresponders, normalized T-cell clonal expansion was also low.

Trimming stripped 8 bases from V and 3 bases from J, with 14 bases between. This CDR3 region has 13 residues. Germline V CDR1 and CDR2: LNHDA, SQIVND (reference sequence). V gene TRBV19 combines with J gene TRBJ2-7, with a possible D match to TRBD1 (6 bases). This material consisted of CD4+ or CD8+ T cells sorted from blood, taken in a trial of the OX40 agonist ivuxolimab. This receptor was obtained from an adult with an advanced solid tumor such as melanoma, head and neck, liver or kidney cancer. This CDR3 reads CASSGQIRYEQYF. The CDR3 DNA is TGTGCCAGTTCTGGACAGATTCGCTACGAGCAGTACTTC.